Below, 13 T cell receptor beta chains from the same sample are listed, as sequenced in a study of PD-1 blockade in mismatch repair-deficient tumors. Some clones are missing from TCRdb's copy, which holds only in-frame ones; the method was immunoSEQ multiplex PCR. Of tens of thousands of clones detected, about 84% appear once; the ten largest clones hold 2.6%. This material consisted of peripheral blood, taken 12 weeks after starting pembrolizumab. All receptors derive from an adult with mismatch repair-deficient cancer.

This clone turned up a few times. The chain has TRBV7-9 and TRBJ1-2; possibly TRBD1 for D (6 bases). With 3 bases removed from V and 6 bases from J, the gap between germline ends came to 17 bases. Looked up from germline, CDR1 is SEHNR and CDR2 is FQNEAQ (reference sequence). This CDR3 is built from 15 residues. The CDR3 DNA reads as TGTGCCAGCAGCTTTGGTGGACAGCAAATCAATGGCTACACCTTC. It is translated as CASSFGGQQINGYTF.

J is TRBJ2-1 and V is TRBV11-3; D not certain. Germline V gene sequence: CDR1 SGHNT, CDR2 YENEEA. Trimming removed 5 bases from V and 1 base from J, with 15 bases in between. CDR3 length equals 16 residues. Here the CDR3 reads CASSPWQEISYNEQFF. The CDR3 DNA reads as TGTGCCAGCAGCCCCTGGCAGGAGATTTCCTACAATGAGCAGTTCTTC.

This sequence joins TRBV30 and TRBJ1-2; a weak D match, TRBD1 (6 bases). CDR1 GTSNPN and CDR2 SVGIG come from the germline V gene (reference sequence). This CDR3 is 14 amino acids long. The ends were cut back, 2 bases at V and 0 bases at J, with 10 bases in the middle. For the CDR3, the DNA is TGTGCCTGGAGTCAGGGGCACACTAACTATGGCTACACCTTC. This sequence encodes CAWSQGHTNYGYTF.

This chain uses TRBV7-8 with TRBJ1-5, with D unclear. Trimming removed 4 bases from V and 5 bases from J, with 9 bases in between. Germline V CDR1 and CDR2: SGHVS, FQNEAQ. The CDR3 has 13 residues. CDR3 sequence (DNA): TGTGCCAGCAGCTATGCAGGTTATCAGCCCCAGCATTTT. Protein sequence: CASSYAGYQPQHF.

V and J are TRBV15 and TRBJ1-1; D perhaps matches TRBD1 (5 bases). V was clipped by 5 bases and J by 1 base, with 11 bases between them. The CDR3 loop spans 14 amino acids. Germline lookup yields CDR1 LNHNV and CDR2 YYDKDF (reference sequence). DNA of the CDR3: TGTGCCACCAGCCCCCGGGGGAGGAACACTGAAGCTTTCTTT. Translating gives CATSPRGRNTEAFF.

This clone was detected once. The CDR3 here is CASSPSGGYNEQFF. CDR3 nucleotides: TGTGCCAGCAGCCCGAGCGGAGGCTACAATGAGCAGTTCTTC. V usage is TRBV7-2 and J usage is TRBJ2-1, with D perhaps TRBD2 (5 bases). CDR1 SGHTA and CDR2 FQGNSA come from the germline V gene. Trimming left V 5 bases short and J 3 bases short, with 11 bases between. The CDR3 length is 14 residues.

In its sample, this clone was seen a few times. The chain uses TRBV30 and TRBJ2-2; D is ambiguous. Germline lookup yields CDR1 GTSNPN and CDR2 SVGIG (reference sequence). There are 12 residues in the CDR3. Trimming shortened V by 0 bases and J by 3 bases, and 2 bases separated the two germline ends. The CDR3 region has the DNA TGTGCCTGGAGTGTTGACACCGGGGAGCTGTTTTTT. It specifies CAWSVDTGELFF. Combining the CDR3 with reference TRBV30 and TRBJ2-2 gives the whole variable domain SQTIHQWPATLVQPVGSPLSLECTVEGTSNPNLYWYRQAAGRGLQLLFYSVGIGQISSEVPQNLSASRPQDRQFILSSKKLLLSDSGFYLCAWSVDTGELFFGEGSRLTVL.

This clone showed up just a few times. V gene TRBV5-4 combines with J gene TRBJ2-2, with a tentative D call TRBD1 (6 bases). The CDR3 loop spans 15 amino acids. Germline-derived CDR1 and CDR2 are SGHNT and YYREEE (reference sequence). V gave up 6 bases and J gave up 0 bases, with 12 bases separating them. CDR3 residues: CASTLGAPNTGELFF. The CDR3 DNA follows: TGTGCCAGCACCCTGGGGGCGCCGAACACCGGGGAGCTGTTTTTT.

CDR3 sequence: CASSRTGTARINGYTF. CDR3 nucleotides: TGTGCCAGCAGTAGGACCGGGACAGCTCGCATCAATGGCTACACCTTC. The chain links TRBV9 to TRBJ1-2, with 7 positions matching TRBD1. Germline values: CDR1 SGDLS, CDR2 YYNGEE. This CDR3 comprises 16 residues. The ends lost 5 bases at V and 6 bases at J; junction bases unmatched: 16.

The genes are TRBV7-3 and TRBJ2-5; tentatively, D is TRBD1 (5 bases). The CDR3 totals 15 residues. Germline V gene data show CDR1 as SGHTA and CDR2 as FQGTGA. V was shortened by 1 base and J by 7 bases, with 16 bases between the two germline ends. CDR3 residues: CASSLIPGREATQYF. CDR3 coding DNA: TGTGCCAGCAGCTTAATCCCAGGGCGAGAAGCGACCCAGTACTTC.

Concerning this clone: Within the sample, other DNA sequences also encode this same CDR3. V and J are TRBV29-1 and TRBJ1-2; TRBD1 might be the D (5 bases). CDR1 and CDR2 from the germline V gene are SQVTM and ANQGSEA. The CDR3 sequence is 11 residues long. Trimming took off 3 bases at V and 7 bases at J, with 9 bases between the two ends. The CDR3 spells CSVEAGIGYTF. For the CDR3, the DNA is TGCAGCGTTGAGGCAGGGATTGGCTACACCTTC.

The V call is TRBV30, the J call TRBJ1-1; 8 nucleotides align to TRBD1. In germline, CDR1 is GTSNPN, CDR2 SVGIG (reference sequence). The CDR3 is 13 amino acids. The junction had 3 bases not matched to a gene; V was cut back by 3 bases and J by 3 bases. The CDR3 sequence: CAWSRGLDTEAFF. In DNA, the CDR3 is TGTGCCTGGAGCAGGGGGCTTGACACTGAAGCTTTCTTT.

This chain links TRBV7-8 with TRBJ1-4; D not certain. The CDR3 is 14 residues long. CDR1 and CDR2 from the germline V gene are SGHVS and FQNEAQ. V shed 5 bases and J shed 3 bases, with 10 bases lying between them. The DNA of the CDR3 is TGTGCCAGCAGCGAGGCTACAGCTAATGAAAAACTGTTTTTT. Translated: CASSEATANEKLFF.